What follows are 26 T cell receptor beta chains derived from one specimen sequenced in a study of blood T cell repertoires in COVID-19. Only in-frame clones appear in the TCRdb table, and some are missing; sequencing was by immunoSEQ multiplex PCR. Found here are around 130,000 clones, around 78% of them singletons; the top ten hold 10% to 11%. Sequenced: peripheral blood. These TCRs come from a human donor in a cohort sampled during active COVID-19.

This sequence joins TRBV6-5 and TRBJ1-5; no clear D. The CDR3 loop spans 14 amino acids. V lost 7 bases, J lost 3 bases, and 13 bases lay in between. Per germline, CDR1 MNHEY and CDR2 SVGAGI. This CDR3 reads CASTQSSSNQPQHF. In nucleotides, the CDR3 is TGTGCCAGCACACAGTCGTCCTCCAATCAGCCCCAGCATTTT.

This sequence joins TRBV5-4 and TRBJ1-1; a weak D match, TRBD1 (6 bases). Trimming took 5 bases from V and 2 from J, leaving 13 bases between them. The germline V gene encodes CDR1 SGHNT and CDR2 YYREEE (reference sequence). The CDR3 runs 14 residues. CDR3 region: CASSTGSGNTEAFF. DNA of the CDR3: TGTGCCAGCAGTACAGGGTCGGGAAACACTGAAGCTTTCTTT.

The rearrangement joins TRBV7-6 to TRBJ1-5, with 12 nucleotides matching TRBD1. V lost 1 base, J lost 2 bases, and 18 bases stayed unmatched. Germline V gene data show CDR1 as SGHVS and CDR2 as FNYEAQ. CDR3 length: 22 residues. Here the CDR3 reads CASSLVLGTGGYDLDCNQPQHF. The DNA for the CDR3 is TGTGCCAGCAGCTTAGTTTTGGGGACAGGGGGCTATGATCTCGATTGCAATCAGCCCCAGCATTTT.

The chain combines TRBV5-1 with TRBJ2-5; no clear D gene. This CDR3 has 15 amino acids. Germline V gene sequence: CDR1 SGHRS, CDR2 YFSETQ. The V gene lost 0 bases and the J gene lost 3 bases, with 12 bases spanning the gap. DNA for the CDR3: TGCGCCAGCAGCTTGGGTCTTACCACAGAAGAGACCCAGTACTTC. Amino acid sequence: CASSLGLTTEETQYF.

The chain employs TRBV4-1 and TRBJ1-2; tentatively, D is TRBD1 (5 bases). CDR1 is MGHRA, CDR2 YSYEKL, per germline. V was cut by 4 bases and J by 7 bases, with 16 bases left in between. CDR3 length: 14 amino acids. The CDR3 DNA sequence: TGCGCCAGCAGCCGGGTGGGTGCTGGGGCTGGCTACACCTTC. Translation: CASSRVGAGAGYTF.

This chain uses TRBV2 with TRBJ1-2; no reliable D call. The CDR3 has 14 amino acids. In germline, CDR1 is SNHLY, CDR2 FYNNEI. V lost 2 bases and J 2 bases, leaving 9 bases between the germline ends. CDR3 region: CASSEQSGNYGYTF. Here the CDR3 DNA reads TGTGCCAGCAGTGAACAGTCAGGAAACTATGGCTACACCTTC.

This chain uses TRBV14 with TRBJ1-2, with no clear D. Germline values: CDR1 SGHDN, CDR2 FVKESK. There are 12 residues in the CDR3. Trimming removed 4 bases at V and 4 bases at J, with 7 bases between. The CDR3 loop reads CASSRETYGYTF. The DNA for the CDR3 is TGTGCCAGCAGCCGGGAGACCTATGGCTACACCTTC.

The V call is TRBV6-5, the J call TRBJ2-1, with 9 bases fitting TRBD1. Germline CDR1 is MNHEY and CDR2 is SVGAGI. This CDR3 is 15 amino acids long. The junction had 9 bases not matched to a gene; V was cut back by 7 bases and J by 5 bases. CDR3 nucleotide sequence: TGTGCCAGCAAACGTGGGACAGGGCATAACAATGAGCAGTTCTTC. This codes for CASKRGTGHNNEQFF.

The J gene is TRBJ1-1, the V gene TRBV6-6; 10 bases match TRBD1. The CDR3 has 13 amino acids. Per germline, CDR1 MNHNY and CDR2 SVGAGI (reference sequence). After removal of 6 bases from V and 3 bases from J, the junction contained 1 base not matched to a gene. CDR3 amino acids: CASRTGGYTEAFF. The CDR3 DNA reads TGTGCCAGCAGGACAGGGGGCTACACTGAAGCTTTCTTT.

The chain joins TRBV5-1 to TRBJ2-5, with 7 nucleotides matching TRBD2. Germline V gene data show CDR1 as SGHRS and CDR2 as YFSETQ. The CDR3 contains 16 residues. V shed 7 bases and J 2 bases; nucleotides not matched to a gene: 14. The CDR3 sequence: CASVAALGGGQETQYF. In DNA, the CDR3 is TGCGCCAGCGTAGCAGCCCTCGGGGGAGGGCAAGAGACCCAGTACTTC.

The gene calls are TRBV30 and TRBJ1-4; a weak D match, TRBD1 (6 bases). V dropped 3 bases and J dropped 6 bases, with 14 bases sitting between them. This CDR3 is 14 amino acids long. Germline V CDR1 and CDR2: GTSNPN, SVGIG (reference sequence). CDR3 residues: CAWSRGTLDEKLFF. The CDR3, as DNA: TGTGCCTGGAGCCGAGGGACATTGGATGAAAAACTGTTTTTT.

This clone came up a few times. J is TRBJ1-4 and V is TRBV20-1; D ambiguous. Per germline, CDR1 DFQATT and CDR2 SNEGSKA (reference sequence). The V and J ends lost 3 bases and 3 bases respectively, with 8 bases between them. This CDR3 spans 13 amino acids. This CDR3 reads CSASDRANEKLFF. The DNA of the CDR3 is TGCAGTGCTAGTGATAGAGCTAATGAAAAACTGTTTTTT.

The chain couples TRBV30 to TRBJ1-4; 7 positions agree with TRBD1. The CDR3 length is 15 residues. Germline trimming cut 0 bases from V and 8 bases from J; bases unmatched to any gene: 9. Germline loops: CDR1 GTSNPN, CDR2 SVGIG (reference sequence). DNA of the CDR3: TGTGCCTGGAGTGTACAAACAGGGGTGGGCGAAAAACTGTTTTTT. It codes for CAWSVQTGVGEKLFF. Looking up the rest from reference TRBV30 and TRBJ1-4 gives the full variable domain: SQTIHQWPATLVQPVGSPLSLECTVEGTSNPNLYWYRQAAGRGLQLLFYSVGIGQISSEVPQNLSASRPQDRQFILSSKKLLLSDSGFYLCAWSVQTGVGEKLFFGSGTQLSVL.

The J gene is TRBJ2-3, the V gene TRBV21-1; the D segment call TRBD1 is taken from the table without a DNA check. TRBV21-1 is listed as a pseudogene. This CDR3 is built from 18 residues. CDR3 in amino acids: CASSKEGHGTGDADTQYF. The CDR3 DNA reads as TGTGCCAGCAGCAAAGAAGGGCACGGGACAGGGGATGCAGATACGCAGTATTTT.

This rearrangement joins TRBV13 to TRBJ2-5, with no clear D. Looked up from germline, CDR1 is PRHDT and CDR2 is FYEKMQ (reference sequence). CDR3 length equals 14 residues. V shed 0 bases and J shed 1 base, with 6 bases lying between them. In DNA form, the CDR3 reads TGTGCCAGCAGCTTAGGGGCGGCCCAAGAGACCCAGTACTTC. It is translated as CASSLGAAQETQYF.

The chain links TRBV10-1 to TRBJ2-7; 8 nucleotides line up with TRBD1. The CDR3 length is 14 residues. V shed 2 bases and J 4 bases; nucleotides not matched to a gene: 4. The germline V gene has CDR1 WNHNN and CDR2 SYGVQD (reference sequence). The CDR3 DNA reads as TGCGCCAGCAGTGAGGGACAGGGTGCTTACGAGCAGTACTTC. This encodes CASSEGQGAYEQYF.

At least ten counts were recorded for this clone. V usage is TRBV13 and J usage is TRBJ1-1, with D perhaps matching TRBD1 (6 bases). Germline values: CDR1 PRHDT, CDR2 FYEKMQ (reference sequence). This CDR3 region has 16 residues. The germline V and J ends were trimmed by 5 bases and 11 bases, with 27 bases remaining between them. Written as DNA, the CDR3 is TGTGCCAGCAGCCACGCGATCGCCCTGGCTACGGGGGGCGCTTTCTTT. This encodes CASSHAIALATGGAFF.

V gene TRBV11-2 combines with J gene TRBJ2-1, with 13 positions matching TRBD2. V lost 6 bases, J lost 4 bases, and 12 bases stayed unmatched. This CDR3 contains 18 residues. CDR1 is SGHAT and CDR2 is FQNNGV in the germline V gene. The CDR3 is CASRRLRTSGGSYNEQFF. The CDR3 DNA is TGTGCCAGCAGACGACTCCGGACTAGCGGGGGATCATACAATGAGCAGTTCTTC. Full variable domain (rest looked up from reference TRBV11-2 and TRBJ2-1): EAGVAQSPRYKIIEKRQSVAFWCNPISGHATLYWYQQILGQGPKLLIQFQNNGVVDDSQLPKDRFSAERLKGVDSTLKIQPAKLEDSAVYLCASRRLRTSGGSYNEQFFGPGTRLTVL.

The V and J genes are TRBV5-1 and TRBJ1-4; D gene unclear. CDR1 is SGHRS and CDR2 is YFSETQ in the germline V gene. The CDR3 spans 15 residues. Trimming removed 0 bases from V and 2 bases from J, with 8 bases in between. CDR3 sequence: CASSLAAGTNEKLFF. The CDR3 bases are TGCGCCAGCAGCTTGGCCGCGGGGACTAATGAAAAACTGTTTTTT.

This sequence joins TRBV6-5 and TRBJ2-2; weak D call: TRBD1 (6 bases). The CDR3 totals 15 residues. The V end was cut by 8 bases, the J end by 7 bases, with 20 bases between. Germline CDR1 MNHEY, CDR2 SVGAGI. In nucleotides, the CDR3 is TGTGCCAGCCGATCTTTGAGCAGGGGAAACGGGGAGCTGTTTTTT. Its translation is CASRSLSRGNGELFF.

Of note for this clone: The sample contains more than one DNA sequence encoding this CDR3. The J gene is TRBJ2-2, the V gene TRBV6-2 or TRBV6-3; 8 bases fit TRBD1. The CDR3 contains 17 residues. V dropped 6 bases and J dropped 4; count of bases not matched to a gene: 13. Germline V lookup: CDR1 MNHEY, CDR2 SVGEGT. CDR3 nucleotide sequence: TGTGCCAGCAGCAACCCGGGCAGGGGGCGGTTCACCGGGGAGCTGTTTTTT. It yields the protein CASSNPGRGRFTGELFF.

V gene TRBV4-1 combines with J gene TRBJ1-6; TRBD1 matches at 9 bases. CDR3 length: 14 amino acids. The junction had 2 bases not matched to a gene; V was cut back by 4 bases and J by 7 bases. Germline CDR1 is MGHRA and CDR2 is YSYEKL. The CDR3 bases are TGCGCCAGCAGCCTCGGGACAGGGAATTCACCCCTCCACTTT. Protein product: CASSLGTGNSPLHF.

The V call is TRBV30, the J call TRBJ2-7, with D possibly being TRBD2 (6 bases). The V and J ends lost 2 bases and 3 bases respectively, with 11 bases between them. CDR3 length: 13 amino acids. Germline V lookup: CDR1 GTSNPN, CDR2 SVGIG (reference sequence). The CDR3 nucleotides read TGTGCCTGGAGTAAAGGAGGGCACTACGAGCAGTACTTC. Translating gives CAWSKGGHYEQYF.

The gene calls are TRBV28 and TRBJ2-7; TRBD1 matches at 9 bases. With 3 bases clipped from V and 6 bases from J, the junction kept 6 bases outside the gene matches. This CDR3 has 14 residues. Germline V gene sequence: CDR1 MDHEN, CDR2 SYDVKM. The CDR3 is CASSFPGTGREQYF. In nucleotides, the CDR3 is TGTGCCAGCAGTTTTCCCGGGACAGGGCGCGAGCAGTACTTC.

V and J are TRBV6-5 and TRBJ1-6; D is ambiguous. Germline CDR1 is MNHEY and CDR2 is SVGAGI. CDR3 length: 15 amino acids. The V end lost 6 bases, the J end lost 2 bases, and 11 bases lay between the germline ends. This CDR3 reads CASSPSAAYNSPLHF. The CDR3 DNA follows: TGTGCCAGCAGCCCGAGTGCGGCCTATAATTCACCCCTCCACTTT.

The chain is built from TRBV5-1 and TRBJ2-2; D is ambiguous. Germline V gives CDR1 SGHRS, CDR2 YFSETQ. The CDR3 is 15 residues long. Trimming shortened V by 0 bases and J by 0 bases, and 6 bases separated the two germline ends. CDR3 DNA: TGCGCCAGCAGCTTGGGAGCTTCGAACACCGGGGAGCTGTTTTTT. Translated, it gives CASSLGASNTGELFF.